This T cell receptor (beta chain) was documented in a study of cytomegalovirus exposure and HLA in healthy donors. At collection, donors were nominally healthy, but unrecorded immune exposures were probable. Germline-derived CDR1 and CDR2 are KGHSH and LQKENI. The CDR3 extends over 14 amino acids. V lost 6 bases, J lost 4 bases, and 15 bases lay in between. Study-level points and caveats: Analysis performed later found roughly 17,000 TCR beta sequences associated with HLA alleles at 0.05 false discovery rate. Under in vitro conditions, a few CMV-associated chains were confirmed as specific for CMV antigens. Later on, analysis showed that most CMV-associated TCR beta chains appeared to be HLA-restricted.

The PCR employed 60 Vbeta primers together with 13 Jbeta primers. The protocol was immunoSEQ multiplex PCR, while the TCRdb copy is restricted to in-frame clones and leaves out a portion. Of roughly 90,000 clones listed, 74% are singletons. Remarks on this clone: No antigen is known for it.

V and J are TRBV18 and TRBJ1-1; tentatively, D is TRBD1 (6 bases). The sequenced sample consisted of PBMCs. The clonotype originates from a man aged 25-45 years in good health and CMV-seropositive. The CDR3: CASSQGPDATEAFF. The CDR3 bases are TGTGCCAGCTCCCAGGGGCCTGACGCCACTGAAGCTTTCTTT.